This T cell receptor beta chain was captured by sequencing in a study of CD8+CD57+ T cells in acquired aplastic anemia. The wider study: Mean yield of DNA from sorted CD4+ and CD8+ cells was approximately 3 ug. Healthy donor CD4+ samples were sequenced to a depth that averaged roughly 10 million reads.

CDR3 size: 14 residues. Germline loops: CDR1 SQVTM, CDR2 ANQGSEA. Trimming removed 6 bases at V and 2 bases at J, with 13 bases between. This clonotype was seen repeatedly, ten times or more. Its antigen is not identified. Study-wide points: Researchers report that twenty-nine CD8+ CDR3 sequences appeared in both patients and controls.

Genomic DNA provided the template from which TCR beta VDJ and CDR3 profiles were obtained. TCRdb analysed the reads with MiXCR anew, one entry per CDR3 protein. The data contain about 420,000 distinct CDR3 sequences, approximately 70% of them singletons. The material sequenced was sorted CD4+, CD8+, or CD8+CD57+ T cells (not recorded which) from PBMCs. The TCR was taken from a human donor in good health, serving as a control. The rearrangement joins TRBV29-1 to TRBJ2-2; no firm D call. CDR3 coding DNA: TGCAGCGTCCTCCCTGAGATAAACACCGGGGAGCTGTTTTTT. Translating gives CSVLPEINTGELFF.